A few counts support the clone carrying this TCR beta chain. This sample was taken from a study of T-cell reconstitution after alpha-beta-depleted transplantation in children. V was clipped by 7 bases and J by 0 bases, with 5 bases between them. There are 12 residues in the CDR3. Preparing the TCRbeta library involved the use of unique molecular identifiers. MiXCR, run by TCRdb on the PCR reads, gives a single entry per CDR3 protein. The sample has 500,000 or so distinct CDR3 sequences, around a third seen once. The sequence came from a human donor who donated a stem cell graft to a child with aplastic anemia. The sequences come from PBMCs from the stem cell graft donor, collected from the stem cell graft. The chain combines TRBV12-3 or TRBV12-4 with TRBJ2-3, with D unclear. The CDR3 protein is CASTRSTDTQYF. The DNA for the CDR3 is TGTGCCAGCACAAGGAGCACAGATACGCAGTATTTT.